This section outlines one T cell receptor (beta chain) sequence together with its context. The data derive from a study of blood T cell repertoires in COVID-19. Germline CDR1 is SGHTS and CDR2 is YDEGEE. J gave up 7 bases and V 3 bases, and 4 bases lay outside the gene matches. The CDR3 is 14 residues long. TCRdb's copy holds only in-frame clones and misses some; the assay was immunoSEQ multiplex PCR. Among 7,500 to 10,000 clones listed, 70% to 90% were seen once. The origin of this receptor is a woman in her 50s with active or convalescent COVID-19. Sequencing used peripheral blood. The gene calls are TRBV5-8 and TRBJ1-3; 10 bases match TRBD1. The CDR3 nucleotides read TGTGCCAGCAGCTCCCGGACAGGGGGGAACACCATATATTTT. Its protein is CASSSRTGGNTIYF.